What follows are 15 T cell receptor beta chains derived from one specimen sequenced in a study of blood T cell repertoires in COVID-19. Profiled with immunoSEQ multiplex PCR; TCRdb holds only in-frame clones, not every one. The sample lists about 150,000 clones, over 75% occurring once. Sequenced input: peripheral blood. These receptors all stem from a woman aged 55-70 years with active COVID-19.

The chain couples TRBV2 to TRBJ1-1; 8 bases map to TRBD1. V shed 6 bases and J 4 bases; nucleotides not matched to a gene: 10. The CDR3 contains 15 residues. CDR1 is SNHLY, CDR2 FYNNEI, per germline. CDR3 region: CASSPSGGLSTEAFF. CDR3 sequence (DNA): TGTGCCAGCAGCCCCTCAGGGGGCTTGAGCACTGAAGCTTTCTTT.

This rearrangement joins TRBV10-1 to TRBJ2-3, with TRBD2 matching 10 bases. This CDR3 comprises 16 residues. Germline loops: CDR1 WNHNN, CDR2 SYGVQD (reference sequence). The junction had 5 bases not matched to a gene; V was cut back by 4 bases and J by 1 base. The CDR3 nucleotides read TGCGCCAGCAGTGTTGAAACTAGCGGGGGCACAGATACGCAGTATTTT. This encodes CASSVETSGGTDTQYF.

J is TRBJ1-5 and V is TRBV27; D gene unclear. Germline V gene lookup returns CDR1 MNHEY and CDR2 SMNVEV (reference sequence). The V and J ends lost 6 bases and 7 bases respectively, with 16 bases between them. The CDR3 is 14 residues long. CDR3 loop: CASRGGFTQQPQHF. The CDR3, as DNA: TGTGCCAGCAGGGGCGGGTTCACACAGCAGCCCCAGCATTTT.

The genes are TRBV5-4 and TRBJ2-7, with TRBD2 matching over 7 bases. The CDR3 length is 18 residues. J lost 3 bases, V lost 4 bases, and 19 bases had no gene match. Germline CDR1 is SGHNT and CDR2 is YYREEE (reference sequence). The CDR3 here is CASSLGGGSGSFVYEQYF. CDR3 DNA sequence: TGTGCCAGCAGCCTTGGGGGGGGGAGCGGGTCCTTTGTCTACGAGCAGTACTTC.

This chain joins TRBV11-2 and TRBJ2-1; D perhaps matches TRBD1 (6 bases). The CDR3 runs 15 residues. Trimming removed 1 base from V and 2 bases from J, with 9 bases in between. Germline CDR1 SGHAT, CDR2 FQNNGV. The CDR3 nucleotides read TGTGCCAGCAGCTTAGCGGCAGGGGCCTACAATGAGCAGTTCTTC. It encodes CASSLAAGAYNEQFF.

The genes are TRBV6-5 and TRBJ2-5; tentative D call: TRBD2 (5 bases). CDR1 is MNHEY, CDR2 SVGAGI, per germline. The CDR3 sequence is 15 residues long. V was clipped by 6 bases and J by 3 bases, with 17 bases between them. In DNA form, the CDR3 reads TGTGCCAGCAGGGCGGGCTCGGTGCAAGAAGAGACCCAGTACTTC. Translation gives CASRAGSVQEETQYF.

The chain recombines TRBV3-1 (or the pseudogene TRBV3-2) with TRBJ2-7; TRBD2 matches at 8 bases. J lost 2 bases, V lost 1 base, and 10 bases had no gene match. The V gene's germline CDR1 is LGHDT and CDR2 YNNKEL (reference sequence). The CDR3 contains 17 residues. For the CDR3, the DNA is TGTGCCAGCAGCCAAGGAACGGGGGGGCCTGAACCCTACGAGCAGTACTTC. Translation gives CASSQGTGGPEPYEQYF.

This clone appeared once. This chain joins TRBV4-1 and TRBJ2-2, with D tentatively TRBD2 (5 bases). Germline-derived CDR1 and CDR2 are MGHRA and YSYEKL. There are 17 residues in the CDR3. Trimming left V 4 bases short and J 7 bases short, with 22 bases between. CDR3 nucleotides: TGCGCCAGCAGCCGTTTCCCTCGGCTAGCCCAGAGCGGGGAGCTGTTTTTT. Translation gives CASSRFPRLAQSGELFF.

The chain combines TRBV28 with TRBJ1-1; D gene ambiguous. The V gene lost 8 bases and the J gene lost 0 bases, with 10 bases spanning the gap. The CDR3 is made up of 13 amino acids. Germline CDR1 MDHEN, CDR2 SYDVKM. CDR3 sequence reads: CASLPRMNTEAFF. In nucleotides, the CDR3 is TGTGCCAGCCTGCCCAGAATGAACACTGAAGCTTTCTTT.

The V call is TRBV2, the J call TRBJ1-2; a possible D gene is TRBD1 (6 bases). V dropped 6 bases and J dropped 4 bases, with 18 bases sitting between them. Per germline, CDR1 SNHLY and CDR2 FYNNEI. The CDR3 loop spans 15 amino acids. The CDR3 DNA sequence: TGTGCCAGCAGGCCCGGGGGGGGCCCAGGCTATGGCTACACCTTC. It codes for CASRPGGGPGYGYTF.

This rearrangement joins TRBV30 to TRBJ1-5; D ambiguous. Germline V CDR1 and CDR2: GTSNPN, SVGIG (reference sequence). Between the trimmed V and J ends, which lost 0 bases and 7 bases, there was a span of 10 bases. This CDR3 is 13 amino acids long. CDR3 residues: CAWSVSAAQPQHF. CDR3 DNA sequence: TGTGCCTGGAGTGTTTCCGCGGCGCAGCCCCAGCATTTT.

The chain combines TRBV6-6 with TRBJ2-7; TRBD1 matches 7 bases. V dropped 2 bases and J dropped 4; count of bases not matched to a gene: 5. Germline values: CDR1 MNHNY, CDR2 SVGAGI (reference sequence). There are 14 residues in the CDR3. The CDR3 reads CASSYKGTVYEQYF. Here the CDR3 DNA reads TGTGCCAGCAGTTACAAGGGGACAGTGTACGAGCAGTACTTC.

This clone was seen only once. The chain joins TRBV24-1 to TRBJ2-3; TRBD2 matches 11 bases. J gave up 9 bases and V 1 base, and 14 bases lay outside the gene matches. Germline lookup yields CDR1 KGHDR and CDR2 SFDVKD. The CDR3 spans 18 residues. The CDR3 spells CATSDLPFLAGGITTQYF. The CDR3 nucleotides are TGTGCCACCAGTGATTTACCTTTCTTAGCGGGAGGGATTACCACGCAGTATTTT.

The genes are TRBV6-6 and TRBJ2-3; 9 nucleotides agree with TRBD2. The J segment lost 5 bases and the V segment lost 7 bases, leaving 4 bases of the junction unmatched. The CDR3 is made up of 13 amino acids. Looked up from germline, CDR1 is MNHNY and CDR2 is SVGAGI (reference sequence). The CDR3 here is CASKRGAGDTQYF. The CDR3, as DNA: TGTGCCAGCAAGCGGGGGGCGGGAGATACGCAGTATTTT.

The chain recombines TRBV6-2 or TRBV6-3 with TRBJ1-5, with D possibly TRBD1 on 5 matching bases. Germline V gene sequence: CDR1 MNHEY, CDR2 SVGEGT. The V gene lost 2 bases and the J gene lost 5 bases, with 19 bases spanning the gap. The CDR3 is 17 residues long. The DNA for the CDR3 is TGTGCCAGCAGTTACGATGCTGGAGGGGCCCTAGATCAGCCCCAGCATTTT. It codes for CASSYDAGGALDQPQHF.